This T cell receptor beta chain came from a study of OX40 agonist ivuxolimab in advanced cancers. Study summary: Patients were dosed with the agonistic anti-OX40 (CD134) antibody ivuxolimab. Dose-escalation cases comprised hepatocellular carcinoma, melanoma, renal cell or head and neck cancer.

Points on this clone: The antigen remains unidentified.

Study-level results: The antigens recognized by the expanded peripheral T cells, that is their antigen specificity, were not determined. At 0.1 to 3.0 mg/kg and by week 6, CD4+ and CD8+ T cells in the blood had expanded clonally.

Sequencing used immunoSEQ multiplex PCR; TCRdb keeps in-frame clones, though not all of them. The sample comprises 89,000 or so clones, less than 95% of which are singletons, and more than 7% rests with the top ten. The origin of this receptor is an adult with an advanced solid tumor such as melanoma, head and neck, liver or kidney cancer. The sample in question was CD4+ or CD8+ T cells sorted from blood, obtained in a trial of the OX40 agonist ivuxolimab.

The DNA for the CDR3 is TGTGCCAGCAGCCCCGCTCCGGGGGCTGAAGCTTTCTTT. Translated: CASSPAPGAEAFF. The genes are TRBV28 and TRBJ1-1; maybe TRBD1 (5 bases). CDR1 MDHEN and CDR2 SYDVKM come from the germline V gene. The germline V and J ends were trimmed by 6 bases and 6 bases, with 14 bases remaining between them. CDR3 size: 13 residues.